This T cell receptor (beta chain) was recorded in a study of CD4 T cells in relation to SARS-CoV-2 and coronaviruses. About the study: The HLA restriction of the shared crossreactive spike epitopes was mapped.

Naive and memory CD4+ T cells were cultured with CEF, then survey-sequenced. Measured with immunoSEQ multiplex PCR; TCRdb has only the in-frame clones, and not every one. The sample includes roughly 45,000 clones, roughly 82% of them seen just once. Comments on this clone: Antigen: not known.

This CDR3 is built from 15 residues. CDR1 SGHNT and CDR2 YENEEA come from the germline V gene. V gave up 6 bases and J gave up 1 base, with 13 bases separating them. This TCR was sampled from an adult with COVID-19. Sequencing input: naive CD4+ T cells from PBMCs, cultured in vitro. The subset: naive CD4+ T cells isolated by negative enrichment. The chain links TRBV11-3 to TRBJ1-3; D gene uncertain. The CDR3 nucleotides read TGTGCCAGCAGTTGTCCCGACTCGTCTGGAAACACCATATATTTT. Protein: CASSCPDSSGNTIYF.